This T cell receptor (beta chain) stems from a study of T cell changes during pregnancy in multiple sclerosis. Germline V CDR1 and CDR2: SGDLS, YYNGEE. This CDR3 is built from 15 residues. V dropped 4 bases and J dropped 4; count of bases not matched to a gene: 6. Clones were sequenced by immunoSEQ multiplex PCR, and TCRdb holds only the in-frame ones, with some missing. The sample consists of approximately 60,000 clones, around 92% of them appearing once. This clone is a singleton in its sample. This chain connects TRBV9 to TRBJ2-2; 8 nucleotides align to TRBD2. Sequenced material: CD4+ T cells from peripheral blood mononuclear cells, taken in the second trimester of pregnancy. This clonotype was sampled from a female donor with multiple sclerosis, enrolled in a pregnancy study. The CDR3 DNA reads as TGTGCCAGCAGCCCCCGGGGGGGCCGCACCGGGGAGCTGTTTTTT. This codes for CASSPRGGRTGELFF.